The 32 T cell receptor beta chains below all came from one sample that was sequenced in a study of naive and memory T cell subsets. TCR cDNA received a 3' ligated oligonucleotide that carried a UMI. The SP2 primer and nested alpha and beta constant region primers amplified ligated cDNA in four rounds. Using its own MiXCR run on the 5' RACE reads, TCRdb lists one record per CDR3 protein. The table lists tens of thousands of distinct CDR3 sequences, 7.6% of them singletons. The receptor set was obtained from a female donor in good health.

The rearrangement links TRBV5-1 to TRBJ2-5; 8 bases match TRBD1. V trimming: 0 bases; J trimming: 0 bases; junction bases outside the gene matches: 1. CDR3 length: 15 residues. Germline V CDR1 and CDR2: SGHRS, YFSETQ. The CDR3 bases are TGCGCCAGCAGCTTGGACAGGGGGGACCAAGAGACCCAGTACTTC. As protein: CASSLDRGDQETQYF.

This clonotype was seen a few times. The genes are TRBV19 and TRBJ2-1, with D unclear. Germline CDR1 is LNHDA and CDR2 is SQIVND (reference sequence). With 3 bases removed from V and 5 bases from J, the gap between germline ends came to 11 bases. This CDR3 contains 14 residues. CDR3: CASSIRRQNNEQFF. The CDR3 nucleotides are TGTGCCAGTAGTATCAGGCGGCAGAACAATGAGCAGTTCTTC.

This chain joins TRBV25-1 and TRBJ1-3; tentatively, D is TRBD1 (5 bases). This CDR3 has 16 amino acids. Germline lookup yields CDR1 MGHDK and CDR2 SYGVNS. The ends were cut back, 4 bases at V and 0 bases at J, with 13 bases in the middle. CDR3 coding DNA: TGTGCCAGCAGTGTTTTCCGGGACGCCTCTGGAAACACCATATATTTT. Amino acids: CASSVFRDASGNTIYF.

In regard to this clonotype: A much larger clone lies a single base off, so this may be a read error. This rearrangement joins TRBV6-2 or TRBV6-3 to TRBJ2-7, with D unresolved. Per germline, CDR1 MNHEY and CDR2 SVGEGT. Trimming removed 0 bases from V and 5 bases from J, with 8 bases in between. This CDR3 has 13 amino acids. The CDR3 sequence is CASSYSKVHEQYF. CDR3 bases: TGTGCCAGCAGTTACTCGAAGGTCCACGAGCAGTACTTC.

This clonotype was seen at least ten times. This chain uses TRBV12-3 or TRBV12-4 with TRBJ1-1; D ambiguous. V was clipped by 3 bases and J by 8 bases, with 7 bases between them. The CDR3 covers 11 residues. The CDR3 nucleotides are TGTGCCAGCAGTTTGCGGACGGAAGCTTTCTTT. This sequence encodes CASSLRTEAFF.

This clonotype was observed many times. The chain combines TRBV7-2 with TRBJ1-1; D is perhaps TRBD1 (6 bases). The CDR3 is made up of 13 amino acids. Germline CDR1 reads SGHTA; CDR2 reads FQGNSA. V was cut by 5 bases and J by 5 bases, with 12 bases left in between. CDR3 protein: CASSRITGTEAFF. As DNA, the CDR3 is TGTGCCAGCAGCCGAATTACAGGGACTGAAGCTTTCTTT. The variable domain in full, completed from reference TRBV7-2 and TRBJ1-1, reads GAGVSQSPSNKVTEKGKDVELRCDPISGHTALYWYRQSLGQGLEFLIYFQGNSAPDKSGLPSDRFSAERTGGSVSTLTIQRTQQEDSAVYLCASSRITGTEAFFGQGTRLTVV.

The chain carries TRBV7-9 and TRBJ2-1; the D is unclear. This CDR3 has 11 residues. Trimming took off 3 bases at V and 9 bases at J, with 6 bases between the two ends. Germline lookup yields CDR1 SEHNR and CDR2 FQNEAQ (reference sequence). CDR3 nucleotide sequence: TGTGCCAGCAGCTTTACGAGTGAGCAGTTCTTC. It is translated as CASSFTSEQFF.

The chain is built from TRBV20-1 and TRBJ2-7; no reliable D call. Looked up from germline, CDR1 is DFQATT and CDR2 is SNEGSKA (reference sequence). The CDR3 is 15 amino acids. Trimming cost V 3 bases and J 0 bases, with 15 bases left between them. The CDR3 sequence is CSASFAAPSSYEQYF. The CDR3 bases are TGCAGTGCTAGCTTCGCGGCCCCAAGCTCCTACGAGCAGTACTTC.

This clonotype was observed many times. The rearrangement links TRBV28 to TRBJ1-1; TRBD1 is a possible D gene (5 bases). Between the trimmed V and J ends, which lost 2 bases and 7 bases, there was a span of 11 bases. The CDR3 loop spans 13 amino acids. CDR1 and CDR2 from the germline V gene are MDHEN and SYDVKM. In nucleotides, the CDR3 is TGTGCCAGCAGTTTAGGGGGAAATCATGAAGCTTTCTTT. It specifies CASSLGGNHEAFF.

This clonotype appeared a few times. This sequence joins TRBV7-2 and TRBJ2-5; D gene unclear. V gave up 4 bases and J gave up 5 bases, with 14 bases separating them. From germline, CDR1 is SGHTA and CDR2 FQGNSA. CDR3 length: 14 residues. The CDR3: CASSSSRHRETQYF. The CDR3 nucleotides are TGTGCCAGCAGCTCCTCCCGTCATCGGGAGACCCAGTACTTC.

This clonotype has ten or more counts. The chain carries TRBV3-1 and TRBJ1-5; 7 bases fit TRBD1. V dropped 4 bases and J dropped 6; count of bases not matched to a gene: 9. The CDR3 covers 15 residues. The V gene's germline CDR1 is LGHDT and CDR2 YNNKEL (reference sequence). DNA for the CDR3: TGTGCCAGCAGCCTCGGTCGACAGGGTATTCAGCCCCAGCATTTT. Translated, it gives CASSLGRQGIQPQHF.

This clonotype was recorded at least ten times. The chain links TRBV2 to TRBJ1-1; D gene unclear. The V and J ends lost 2 bases and 6 bases respectively, with 7 bases between them. Germline-derived CDR1 and CDR2 are SNHLY and FYNNEI. This CDR3 region has 12 residues. The CDR3 protein is CASSERTAEAFF. CDR3 nucleotide sequence: TGTGCCAGCAGTGAACGGACGGCTGAAGCTTTCTTT.

The sample holds many counts of this clonotype. The gene calls are TRBV6-5 and TRBJ2-2; no definite D call. This CDR3 comprises 16 residues. Trimming took off 0 bases at V and 2 bases at J, with 10 bases between the two ends. CDR1 MNHEY and CDR2 SVGAGI come from the germline V gene. Here the CDR3 reads CASSYSMSDNTGELFF. In DNA, the CDR3 is TGTGCCAGCAGTTACTCGATGTCCGATAACACCGGGGAGCTGTTTTTT.

This clonotype was detected many times. The chain is built from TRBV19 and TRBJ1-5; 7 bases align to TRBD1. Looked up from germline, CDR1 is LNHDA and CDR2 is SQIVND (reference sequence). This CDR3 comprises 16 residues. The V and J ends lost 9 bases and 0 bases, in that order; junction bases with no gene match: 11. Written as DNA, the CDR3 is TGTGCCAGCAAGGGACAGCCTAACTATAGCAATCAGCCCCAGCATTTT. It specifies CASKGQPNYSNQPQHF.

At least ten counts were recorded for this clonotype. The chain links TRBV30 to TRBJ2-5; 10 nucleotides agree with TRBD1. The CDR3 consists of 14 residues. Germline trimming cut 6 bases from V and 1 base from J; bases unmatched to any gene: 5. Looked up from germline, CDR1 is GTSNPN and CDR2 is SVGIG (reference sequence). The CDR3 nucleotides are TGTGCCTGTAACTGGGACAGGGGCCAAGAGACCCAGTACTTC. Translating gives CACNWDRGQETQYF.

This clonotype was seen at least ten times. This sequence joins TRBV6-1 and TRBJ2-7, with D tentatively TRBD1 or TRBD2 (5 bases each). The ends were cut back, 0 bases at V and 2 bases at J, with 17 bases in the middle. This CDR3 has 17 residues. Germline V gives CDR1 MNHNS, CDR2 SASEGT. This CDR3 reads CASSEAAGAMGTYEQYF. The CDR3 nucleotides are TGTGCCAGCAGTGAAGCTGCCGGGGCAATGGGAACCTACGAGCAGTACTTC.

The CDR3 region is CASQTLTTGELFF. In nucleotides, the CDR3 is TGTGCCAGTCAGACACTAACCACCGGGGAGCTGTTTTTT. The gene calls are TRBV11-1 and TRBJ2-2; no definite D call. This CDR3 is 13 amino acids long. V dropped 9 bases and J dropped 4 bases, with 12 bases sitting between them. The germline gives CDR1 SGHAT, CDR2 FQDESV (reference sequence).

This clonotype was found a few times. A junction end diverges from the germline sequence, so it may reflect a read error. The J gene is TRBJ2-7, the V gene TRBV7-9; possible D gene TRBD1, 8 bases. This CDR3 has 11 amino acids. Germline assignment: CDR1 SEHNR and CDR2 FQNEAQ (reference sequence). CDR3 sequence reads: CASSQGQGGFF. DNA of the CDR3: TGTGCCAGCAGCCAAGGACAGGGAGGGTTCTTC.

The chain employs TRBV7-3 and TRBJ2-5; D remains ambiguous. The germline V gene has CDR1 SGHTA and CDR2 FQGTGA. The CDR3 consists of 14 residues. Trimming left V 2 bases short and J 5 bases short, with 12 bases between. The CDR3 sequence: CASSLGGVGETQYF. DNA of the CDR3: TGTGCCAGCAGCTTAGGTGGGGTTGGCGAGACCCAGTACTTC.

This clonotype showed up just a few times. The rearrangement joins TRBV19 to TRBJ1-1, with a tentative D call TRBD1 (5 bases). CDR3 length: 12 amino acids. V lost 4 bases and J lost 11, with 14 bases in between. The germline CDR1 and CDR2 sequences are LNHDA and SQIVND (reference sequence). The CDR3 DNA sequence: TGTGCCAGTAGTAATCCGAGGGGTAGCGCTTTCTTT. Translating it yields CASSNPRGSAFF.

This clonotype showed up many times. The rearrangement joins TRBV29-1 to TRBJ1-1; D might be TRBD1 (6 bases). This CDR3 has 16 residues. Trimming cost V 4 bases and J 1 base, with 19 bases left between them. Germline V gives CDR1 SQVTM, CDR2 ANQGSEA. CDR3 loop: CSVVPRGNARNTEAFF. The CDR3 DNA follows: TGCAGCGTTGTACCCAGGGGAAACGCGAGGAACACTGAAGCTTTCTTT.

The V and J genes are TRBV11-1 and TRBJ2-2, with TRBD2 matching over 12 bases. The CDR3 spans 18 residues. Germline V gene sequence: CDR1 SGHAT, CDR2 FQDESV (reference sequence). After removal of 5 bases from V and 2 bases from J, the junction contained 9 bases not matched to a gene. Here the CDR3 reads CASSSRTSGDLNTGELFF. DNA of the CDR3: TGTGCCAGCAGCAGCCGGACTAGCGGGGACCTTAACACCGGGGAGCTGTTTTTT.

This clonotype came up many times. This rearrangement joins TRBV2 to TRBJ2-3; TRBD2 aligns across 10 bases. CDR1 SNHLY and CDR2 FYNNEI come from the germline V gene. This CDR3 comprises 15 residues. Trimming at V came to 6 bases and at J to 5 bases, leaving 8 bases not matched to a gene. CDR3 loop: CASSRAGGRGDTQYF. In DNA form, the CDR3 reads TGTGCCAGCAGCCGAGCGGGGGGGCGAGGAGATACGCAGTATTTT.

At least ten counts were recorded for this clonotype. The rearrangement joins TRBV9 to TRBJ1-1; D gene uncertain. Germline values: CDR1 SGDLS, CDR2 YYNGEE. V lost 2 bases, J lost 0 bases, and 8 bases lay in between. The CDR3 runs to 14 residues. DNA of the CDR3: TGTGCCAGCAGCGTTAACGGCTTGAACACTGAAGCTTTCTTT. Encoded protein: CASSVNGLNTEAFF.

This clonotype was seen more than once but under ten times. This chain uses TRBV13 with TRBJ2-5, with D tentatively TRBD2 (7 bases). The CDR3 contains 15 residues. The germline V gene has CDR1 PRHDT and CDR2 FYEKMQ (reference sequence). Trimming removed 5 bases at V and 4 bases at J, with 17 bases between. CDR3 sequence reads: CASSHQGGARETQYF. The CDR3 DNA follows: TGTGCCAGCAGCCATCAAGGGGGGGCTAGAGAGACCCAGTACTTC.

This clonotype was seen at least ten times. J is TRBJ2-3 and V is TRBV4-3; D possibly corresponds to TRBD1 (7 bases). Germline values: CDR1 LGHNA, CDR2 YSLEER. V dropped 0 bases and J dropped 4 bases, with 14 bases sitting between them. This CDR3 has 16 residues. This CDR3 is CASSQDLTGEADTQYF. For the CDR3, the DNA is TGCGCCAGCAGCCAAGACCTTACAGGGGAGGCAGATACGCAGTATTTT.

The CDR3 nucleotides are TGTGCCAGCAGAAACAGGGCGTCGCAACTGTTTTTT. This codes for CASRNRASQLFF. V is TRBV6-5 and J is TRBJ1-4; a possible D gene is TRBD1 (6 bases). The length of the CDR3 is 12 residues. Germline CDR1 MNHEY, CDR2 SVGAGI. Trimming took off 6 bases at V and 12 bases at J, with 14 bases between the two ends.

This clonotype was seen repeatedly, ten times or more. The genes are TRBV20-1 and TRBJ2-2; 7 bases are a match to TRBD2. The CDR3 runs to 17 residues. Unmatched junction bases numbered 12, after V lost 5 bases and J lost 0 bases. Germline assignment: CDR1 DFQATT and CDR2 SNEGSKA (reference sequence). CDR3 in amino acids: CSAPPTGGLSNTGELFF. The DNA for the CDR3 is TGCAGTGCTCCCCCCACGGGAGGCCTCTCGAACACCGGGGAGCTGTTTTTT.

This clonotype was seen ten or more times. The rearrangement joins TRBV16 to TRBJ1-3; the D is unclear. V was pared by 0 bases and J by 4 bases, with 10 bases between. Germline CDR1 KGHSY, CDR2 FQNENV. This CDR3 contains 15 residues. CDR3 region: CASSQSTVSGNTIYF. The CDR3 DNA is TGTGCCAGCAGCCAATCCACAGTGAGCGGAAACACCATATATTTT.

This clonotype appeared many times. The V gene is TRBV7-2, the J gene TRBJ2-7; TRBD1 matches at 7 bases. CDR3 length equals 14 residues. With V trimmed by 5 bases and J by 2 bases, 6 bases remained unmatched. Germline assignment: CDR1 SGHTA and CDR2 FQGNSA. CDR3: CASSLTGRTYEQYF. As DNA, the CDR3 is TGTGCCAGCAGCCTGACAGGGCGCACCTACGAGCAGTACTTC.

This clonotype was counted ten times or more. The J gene is TRBJ2-7, the V gene TRBV7-9, with TRBD1 matching 7 bases. Germline trimming cut 5 bases from V and 4 bases from J; bases unmatched to any gene: 8. Germline V CDR1 and CDR2: SEHNR, FQNEAQ (reference sequence). This CDR3 region has 14 residues. CDR3 amino acids: CASSRRDSLYEQYF. The CDR3 DNA follows: TGTGCCAGCAGCCGCCGGGACAGCCTATACGAGCAGTACTTC. Combining the CDR3 with reference TRBV7-9 and TRBJ2-7 gives the whole variable domain DTGVSQNPRHKITKRGQNVTFRCDPISEHNRLYWYRQTLGQGPEFLTYFQNEAQLEKSRLLSDRFSAERPKGSFSTLEIQRTEQGDSAMYLCASSRRDSLYEQYFGPGTRLTVT.

The V and J genes are TRBV6-2 or TRBV6-3 and TRBJ2-3, with 9 positions matching TRBD2. In germline, CDR1 is MNHEY, CDR2 SVGEGT. Trimming cost V 7 bases and J 3 bases; bases outside gene matches: 2. The CDR3 is 13 amino acids. CDR3 loop: CASIAGVTDTQYF. CDR3 bases: TGTGCCAGCATAGCGGGGGTGACAGATACGCAGTATTTT.